The 10 T cell receptor beta chains in this list originate from one sample, sequenced in a study of blood T cell repertoires in COVID-19. Profiled with immunoSEQ multiplex PCR; TCRdb holds only in-frame clones, not every one. The sample yields 200,000 to 300,000 clones, approximately 83% seen once. The sample taken for sequencing was peripheral blood. The origin of the receptors is a human donor in a cohort sampled during active COVID-19.

Concerning this clone itself: Other DNA variants within this sample encode the same CDR3. This chain uses TRBV7-9 with TRBJ1-1; 10 bases map to TRBD1. Germline lookup yields CDR1 SEHNR and CDR2 FQNEAQ (reference sequence). CDR3 length equals 14 residues. Trimming cost V 5 bases and J 3 bases; bases outside gene matches: 3. The DNA of the CDR3 is TGTGCCAGCAGCCCCGGACAGGGGGACACTGAAGCTTTCTTT. Its translation: CASSPGQGDTEAFF.

V is TRBV3-1 (or the pseudogene TRBV3-2) and J is TRBJ1-1; a weak D match, TRBD1 (5 bases). The CDR3 totals 12 residues. Germline-derived CDR1 and CDR2 are LGHDT and YNNKEL (reference sequence). The V end lost 11 bases, the J end lost 9 bases, and 19 bases lay between the germline ends. The CDR3 loop is CASTGGDLKAFF. The CDR3 DNA reads as TGTGCCTCCACAGGAGGGGACCTGAAAGCTTTCTTT.

The J gene is TRBJ2-6, the V gene TRBV7-6; D gene uncertain. Germline assignment: CDR1 SGHVS and CDR2 FNYEAQ. The CDR3 runs to 14 residues. The germline V and J ends were trimmed by 4 bases and 0 bases, with 4 bases remaining between them. CDR3 loop: CASSSFSGANVLTF. DNA for the CDR3: TGTGCCAGCAGCTCATTCTCTGGGGCCAACGTCCTGACTTTC.

V is TRBV9 and J is TRBJ2-3, with D tentatively TRBD1 (5 bases). The CDR3 totals 14 residues. Looked up from germline, CDR1 is SGDLS and CDR2 is YYNGEE. V lost 6 bases, J lost 0 bases, and 11 bases lay in between. For the CDR3, the DNA is TGTGCCAGCAAAAGGGGAACTAGCACAGATACGCAGTATTTT. Amino acid sequence: CASKRGTSTDTQYF. Complete variable domain (other parts from reference TRBV9 and TRBJ2-3): DSGVTQTPKHLITATGQRVTLRCSPRSGDLSVYWYQQSLDQGLQFLIQYYNGEERAKGNILERFSAQQFPDLHSELNLSSLELGDSALYFCASKRGTSTDTQYFGPGTRLTVL.

This clone has only a few counts. J is TRBJ2-3 and V is TRBV5-1; the match to TRBD1 covers 10 bases. The CDR3 has 17 residues. Germline lookup yields CDR1 SGHRS and CDR2 YFSETQ. Trimming cost V 0 bases and J 1 base; bases outside gene matches: 5. The CDR3 DNA sequence: TGCGCCAGCAGCTTGGAGGGACAGGGGACGGGCACAGATACGCAGTATTTT. It is translated as CASSLEGQGTGTDTQYF.

The chain carries TRBV29-1 and TRBJ1-4, with D unresolved. Trimming took off 5 bases at V and 1 base at J, with 8 bases between the two ends. The CDR3 consists of 13 residues. CDR1 is SQVTM and CDR2 is ANQGSEA in the germline V gene. In DNA, the CDR3 is TGCAGCGTTCCGGGAATAACTAATGAAAAACTGTTTTTT. Amino acid sequence: CSVPGITNEKLFF.

J is TRBJ2-1 and V is TRBV3-1 (or the pseudogene TRBV3-2), with TRBD2 matching 16 bases. J was trimmed by 6 bases and V by 0 bases; bases with no gene match: 5. Germline CDR1 and CDR2: LGHDT and YNNKEL (reference sequence). This CDR3 contains 18 residues. CDR3 protein: CASSQEGLAGGLTNEQFF. CDR3 nucleotides: TGTGCCAGCAGCCAAGAGGGACTAGCGGGGGGGCTAACCAATGAGCAGTTCTTC.

The genes are TRBV14 and TRBJ2-3; weak D call: TRBD1 (5 bases). V was trimmed by 1 base and J by 2 bases, leaving 10 bases between them. Per the germline V gene, CDR1 is SGHDN and CDR2 is FVKESK. This CDR3 comprises 15 residues. CDR3 DNA: TGTGCCAGCAGCCAAGCAGCAGGGCTCACAGATACGCAGTATTTT. Its protein is CASSQAAGLTDTQYF. The variable domain in full, with the rest retrieved from reference TRBV14 and TRBJ2-3, is EAGVTQFPSHSVIEKGQTVTLRCDPISGHDNLYWYRRVMGKEIKFLLHFVKESKQDESGMPNNRFLAERTGGTYSTLKVQPAELEDSGVYFCASSQAAGLTDTQYFGPGTRLTVL.

This clone came up a few times. The rearrangement links TRBV18 to TRBJ1-1; D unresolved. V lost 3 bases and J 7 bases, leaving 24 bases between the germline ends. This CDR3 contains 17 residues. Per germline, CDR1 KGHSH and CDR2 LQKENI. In nucleotides, the CDR3 is TGTGCCAGCTCACCGCGGGATTTAGGGCCAGGTGACGGTGAAGCTTTCTTT. It is translated as CASSPRDLGPGDGEAFF.

The chain recombines TRBV5-6 with TRBJ2-5; 9 bases fit TRBD2. Losses at the gene ends were 1 base for V and 5 bases for J; bases not matched to a gene: 12. Germline CDR1 and CDR2: SGHDT and YYEEEE. The CDR3 loop spans 17 amino acids. The CDR3, as DNA: TGTGCCAGCAGCTTGCTTGTTGCGGGAGGGCTGAGGGAGACCCAGTACTTC. Its protein is CASSLLVAGGLRETQYF.